These 15 T cell receptor beta chains originate from one sample sequenced in a study of CD8 T cells in Susac syndrome. When the RNA was reverse transcribed, random hexamers were used with an input of roughly 0.45 to 1 ug. One entry per CDR3 protein results from TCRdb running MiXCR on the immunoSEQ multiplex PCR reads. This table has about 76,000 distinct CDR3 sequences, approximately 95% appearing once. Sequencing used CD8+ T cells from PBMCs. The receptors stem from a human donor with Susac syndrome.

The chain has TRBV6-2 or TRBV6-3 and TRBJ2-1; no firm D call. The V end lost 0 bases, the J end lost 9 bases, and 6 bases lay between the germline ends. The CDR3 sequence is 12 residues long. Germline V gene sequence: CDR1 MNHEY, CDR2 SVGEGT. CDR3 in DNA: TGTGCCAGCAGTTACTCCAATAGTGAGCAGTTCTTC. Translating gives CASSYSNSEQFF.

The rearrangement uses TRBV6-2 or TRBV6-3 and TRBJ2-7; D not resolved. The CDR3 runs 15 residues. V dropped 2 bases and J dropped 0 bases, with 11 bases sitting between them. Germline V gene data show CDR1 as MNHEY and CDR2 as SVGEGT. CDR3 residues: CASSYEVTGSYEQYF. In DNA form, the CDR3 reads TGTGCCAGCAGTTACGAGGTCACGGGCTCCTACGAGCAGTACTTC.

J is TRBJ2-7 and V is TRBV5-4, with 7 bases lining up with TRBD1. Trimming removed 0 bases from V and 5 bases from J; junction bases left unmatched: 8. This CDR3 is 15 amino acids long. Germline CDR1 and CDR2: SGHNT and YYREEE (reference sequence). CDR3 coding DNA: TGTGCCAGCAGCTTGGTGGAGACAGGGTCCCACGAGCAGTACTTC. As protein: CASSLVETGSHEQYF.

This clonotype was counted only a few times. The chain joins TRBV20-1 to TRBJ2-7; either TRBD1 or TRBD2 may supply D (5 bases each). The CDR3 contains 13 residues. In germline, CDR1 is DFQATT, CDR2 SNEGSKA (reference sequence). V dropped 5 bases and J dropped 3 bases, with 14 bases sitting between them. CDR3 sequence (DNA): TGCAGTGCTGCCCAGGGACGGTACTACGAGCAGTACTTC. This encodes CSAAQGRYYEQYF.

The rearrangement links TRBV7-8 to TRBJ2-3, with TRBD2 identical over 10 bases. The CDR3 length is 15 residues. Germline CDR1 SGHVS, CDR2 FQNEAQ. The junction had 3 bases not matched to a gene; V was cut back by 4 bases and J by 2 bases. CDR3 sequence (DNA): TGTGCCAGCAGCTCTCTAGCGGGAGACACAGATACGCAGTATTTT. Translation gives CASSSLAGDTDTQYF.

This sequence joins TRBV4-2 and TRBJ1-3; D ambiguous. Germline V gene lookup returns CDR1 LGHNA and CDR2 YNFKEQ. Deletions cut 1 base from V and 2 bases from J, with 12 bases between. This CDR3 region has 16 residues. DNA of the CDR3: TGTGCCAGCAGCCAAGTACTTGGGGAACCTGGAAACACCATATATTTT. Translating it yields CASSQVLGEPGNTIYF.

V usage is TRBV6-2 or TRBV6-3 and J usage is TRBJ2-1; D uncertain. This CDR3 is 14 amino acids long. Between the trimmed V and J ends, which lost 2 bases and 0 bases, there was a span of 5 bases. CDR1 MNHEY and CDR2 SVGEGT come from the germline V gene. For the CDR3, the DNA is TGTGCCAGCAGTTACGGCAGCTCCTACAATGAGCAGTTCTTC. The encoded protein is CASSYGSSYNEQFF.

This chain uses TRBV27 with TRBJ1-2; unclear D gene. The CDR3 runs to 14 residues. The germline V gene has CDR1 MNHEY and CDR2 SMNVEV (reference sequence). Deletions cut 7 bases from V and 5 bases from J, with 17 bases between. This CDR3 is CASKWSPLTYGYTF. DNA for the CDR3: TGTGCCAGCAAATGGTCGCCTCTTACTTATGGCTACACCTTC.

The chain combines TRBV6-5 with TRBJ2-1, with 7 bases aligning to TRBD2. This CDR3 region has 15 residues. V dropped 5 bases and J dropped 4; count of bases not matched to a gene: 8. Germline loops: CDR1 MNHEY, CDR2 SVGAGI. The CDR3 bases are TGTGCCAGCAGTCCCTCTCGCGGGGGATACAATGAGCAGTTCTTC. Protein product: CASSPSRGGYNEQFF.

This chain uses TRBV4-3 with TRBJ2-7; D possibly corresponds to TRBD2 (5 bases). Trimming stripped 0 bases from V and 3 bases from J, with 12 bases between. This CDR3 comprises 15 residues. Germline CDR1 LGHNA, CDR2 YSLEER. DNA of the CDR3: TGCGCCAGCAGCCAAGAACGGGGAGTCCTCTACGAGCAGTACTTC. Its protein is CASSQERGVLYEQYF.

The rearrangement uses TRBV4-1 and TRBJ1-2; D is unresolved. Germline loops: CDR1 MGHRA, CDR2 YSYEKL. The ends were cut back, 0 bases at V and 2 bases at J, with 7 bases in the middle. The CDR3 is made up of 14 amino acids. CDR3 nucleotide sequence: TGCGCCAGCAGCCAAGAGCCAGGAAACTATGGCTACACCTTC. Encoded protein: CASSQEPGNYGYTF.

The chain carries TRBV11-2 and TRBJ2-5; TRBD2 might be the D (5 bases). The V end was cut by 5 bases, the J end by 2 bases, with 15 bases between. Looked up from germline, CDR1 is SGHAT and CDR2 is FQNNGV. This CDR3 has 15 amino acids. The CDR3 nucleotides are TGTGCCAGCAGCCTAGTTGGCGGGCCACAAGAGACCCAGTACTTC. Protein product: CASSLVGGPQETQYF.

The genes are TRBV9 and TRBJ2-7; D unclear. V shed 7 bases and J shed 4 bases, with 15 bases lying between them. The germline V gene encodes CDR1 SGDLS and CDR2 YYNGEE. The CDR3 spans 13 residues. CDR3 DNA sequence: TGTGCCAGCTCCCCGAGCATCGGTTACGAGCAGTACTTC. It specifies CASSPSIGYEQYF.

The chain recombines TRBV4-1 with TRBJ2-7; D gene ambiguous. The length of the CDR3 is 17 residues. CDR1 and CDR2 (germline): MGHRA, YSYEKL. V lost 1 base and J lost 0, with 16 bases in between. This CDR3 reads CASSQVPLVTLSYEQYF. The CDR3, as DNA: TGCGCCAGCAGCCAAGTCCCGCTAGTAACCCTCTCCTACGAGCAGTACTTC.

J is TRBJ2-1 and V is TRBV4-2; D gene unclear. The CDR3 totals 15 residues. Germline V gene data show CDR1 as LGHNA and CDR2 as YNFKEQ. V was trimmed by 7 bases and J by 0 bases, leaving 13 bases between them. The CDR3 nucleotides read TGTGCCAGCACCCCGAATACTCGCTCCTACAATGAGCAGTTCTTC. Amino acids: CASTPNTRSYNEQFF.